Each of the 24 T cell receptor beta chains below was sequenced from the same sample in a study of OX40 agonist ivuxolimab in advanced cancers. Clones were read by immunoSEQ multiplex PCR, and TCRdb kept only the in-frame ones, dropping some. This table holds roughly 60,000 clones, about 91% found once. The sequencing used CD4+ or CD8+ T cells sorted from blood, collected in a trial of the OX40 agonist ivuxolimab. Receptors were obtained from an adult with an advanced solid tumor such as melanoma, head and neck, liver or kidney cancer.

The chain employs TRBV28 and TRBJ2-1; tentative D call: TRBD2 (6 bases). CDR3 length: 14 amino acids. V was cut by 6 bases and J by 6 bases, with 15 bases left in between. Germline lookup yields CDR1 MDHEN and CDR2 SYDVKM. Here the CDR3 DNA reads TGTGCCAGCAGAACCCCGGGACTTTTCAATGAGCAGTTCTTC. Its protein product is CASRTPGLFNEQFF.

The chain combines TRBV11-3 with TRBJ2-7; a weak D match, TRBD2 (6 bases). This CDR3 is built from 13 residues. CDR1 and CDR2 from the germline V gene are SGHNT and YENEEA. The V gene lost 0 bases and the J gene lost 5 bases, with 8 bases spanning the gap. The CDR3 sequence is CASSLDSGNEQYF. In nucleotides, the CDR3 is TGTGCCAGCAGCTTAGATAGCGGTAACGAGCAGTACTTC.

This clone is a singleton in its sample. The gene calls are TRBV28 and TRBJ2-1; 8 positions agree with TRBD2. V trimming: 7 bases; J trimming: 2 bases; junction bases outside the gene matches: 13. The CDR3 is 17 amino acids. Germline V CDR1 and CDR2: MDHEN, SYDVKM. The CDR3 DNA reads TGTGCCAGCACCGATAGGGGGAGCGGGAGCCCCTACAATGAGCAGTTCTTC. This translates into CASTDRGSGSPYNEQFF.

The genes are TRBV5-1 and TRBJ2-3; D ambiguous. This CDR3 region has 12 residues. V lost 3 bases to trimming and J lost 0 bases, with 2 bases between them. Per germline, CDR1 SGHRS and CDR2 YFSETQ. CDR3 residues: CASSWSTDTQYF. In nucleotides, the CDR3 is TGCGCCAGCAGCTGGAGCACAGATACGCAGTATTTT.

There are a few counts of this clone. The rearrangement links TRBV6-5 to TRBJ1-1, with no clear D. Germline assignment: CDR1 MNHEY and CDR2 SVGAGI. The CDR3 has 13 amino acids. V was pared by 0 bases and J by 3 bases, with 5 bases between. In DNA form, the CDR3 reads TGTGCCAGCAGTTACTCGAGTGACACTGAAGCTTTCTTT. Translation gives CASSYSSDTEAFF.

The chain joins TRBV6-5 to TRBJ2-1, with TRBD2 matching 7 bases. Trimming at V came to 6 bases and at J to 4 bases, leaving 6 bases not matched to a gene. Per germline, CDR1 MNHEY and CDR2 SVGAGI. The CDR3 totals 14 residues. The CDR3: CASSPSGGYNEQFF. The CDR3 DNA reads TGTGCCAGCAGCCCCTCGGGGGGTTACAATGAGCAGTTCTTC.

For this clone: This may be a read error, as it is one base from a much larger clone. The CDR3 loop reads CASSYSYEQYF. The CDR3 DNA follows: TGTGCCAGCAGCTACTCCTACGAGCAGTACTTC. The chain recombines TRBV13 with TRBJ2-7; unclear D gene. Germline CDR1 is PRHDT and CDR2 is FYEKMQ (reference sequence). V lost 4 bases to trimming and J lost 0 bases, with 1 base between them. The CDR3 runs to 11 residues.

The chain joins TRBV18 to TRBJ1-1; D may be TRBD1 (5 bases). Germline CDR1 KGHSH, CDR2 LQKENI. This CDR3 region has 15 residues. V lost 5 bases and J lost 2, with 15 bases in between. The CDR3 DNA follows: TGTGCCAGCTCATTGGGACCTGGGTTAAACACTGAAGCTTTCTTT. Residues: CASSLGPGLNTEAFF.

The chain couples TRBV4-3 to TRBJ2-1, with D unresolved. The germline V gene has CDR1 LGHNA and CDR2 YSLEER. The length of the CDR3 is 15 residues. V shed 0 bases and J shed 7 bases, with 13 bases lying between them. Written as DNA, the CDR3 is TGCGCCAGCAGCCAAGATAGGTTCGGGCAGAATGAGCAGTTCTTC. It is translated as CASSQDRFGQNEQFF.

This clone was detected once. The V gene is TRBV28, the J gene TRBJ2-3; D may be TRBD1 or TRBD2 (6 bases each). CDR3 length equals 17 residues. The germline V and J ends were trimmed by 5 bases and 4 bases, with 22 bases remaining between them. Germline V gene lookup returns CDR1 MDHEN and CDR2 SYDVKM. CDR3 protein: CASSPRRGRARADTQYF. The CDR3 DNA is TGTGCCAGCAGTCCCCGCCGGGGGCGGGCCAGGGCAGATACGCAGTATTTT.

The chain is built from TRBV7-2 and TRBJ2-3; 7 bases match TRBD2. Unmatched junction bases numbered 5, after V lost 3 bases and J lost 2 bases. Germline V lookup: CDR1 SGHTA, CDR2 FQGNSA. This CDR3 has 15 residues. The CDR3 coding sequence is TGTGCCAGCAGCTTCGTACTAGCGAACACAGATACGCAGTATTTT. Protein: CASSFVLANTDTQYF.

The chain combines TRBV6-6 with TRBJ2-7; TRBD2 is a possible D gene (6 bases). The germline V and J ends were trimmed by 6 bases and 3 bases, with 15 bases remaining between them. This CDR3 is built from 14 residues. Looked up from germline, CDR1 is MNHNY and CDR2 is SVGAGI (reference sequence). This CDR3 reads CASRGLADIYEQYF. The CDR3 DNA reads TGTGCCAGCAGGGGACTGGCGGATATCTACGAGCAGTACTTC.

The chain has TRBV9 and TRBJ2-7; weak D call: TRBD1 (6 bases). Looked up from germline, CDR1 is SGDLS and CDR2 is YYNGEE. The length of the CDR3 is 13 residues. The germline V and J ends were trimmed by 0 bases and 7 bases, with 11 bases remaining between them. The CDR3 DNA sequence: TGTGCCAGCAGCGTAGGGGGGCCGGGTGAGCAGTACTTC. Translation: CASSVGGPGEQYF.

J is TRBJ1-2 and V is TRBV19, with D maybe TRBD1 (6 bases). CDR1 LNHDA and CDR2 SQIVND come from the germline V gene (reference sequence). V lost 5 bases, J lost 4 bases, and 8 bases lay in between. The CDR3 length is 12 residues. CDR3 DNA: TGTGCCAGTAGTTTGGACAGCTATGGCTACACCTTC. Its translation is CASSLDSYGYTF.

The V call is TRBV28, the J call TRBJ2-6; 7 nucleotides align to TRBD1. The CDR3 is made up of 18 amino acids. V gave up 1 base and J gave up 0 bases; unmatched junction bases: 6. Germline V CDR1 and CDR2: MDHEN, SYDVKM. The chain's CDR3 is CASSLYRGLSSGANVLTF. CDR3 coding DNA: TGTGCCAGCAGTTTATATAGGGGGCTTTCCTCTGGGGCCAACGTCCTGACTTTC.

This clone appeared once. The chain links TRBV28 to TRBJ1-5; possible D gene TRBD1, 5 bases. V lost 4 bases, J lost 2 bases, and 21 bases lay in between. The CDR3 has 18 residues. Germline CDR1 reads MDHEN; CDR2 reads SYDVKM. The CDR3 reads CASSSGTTSFPGNQPQHF. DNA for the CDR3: TGTGCCAGCAGTTCCGGGACCACCTCGTTCCCGGGCAATCAGCCCCAGCATTTT.

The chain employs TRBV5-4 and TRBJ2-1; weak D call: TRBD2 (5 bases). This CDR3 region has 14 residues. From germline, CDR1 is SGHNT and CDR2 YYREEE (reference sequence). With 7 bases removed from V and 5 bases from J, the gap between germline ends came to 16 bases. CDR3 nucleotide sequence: TGTGCCAGCTCCTCCCGAGGGCGAAACAATGAGCAGTTCTTC. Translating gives CASSSRGRNNEQFF.

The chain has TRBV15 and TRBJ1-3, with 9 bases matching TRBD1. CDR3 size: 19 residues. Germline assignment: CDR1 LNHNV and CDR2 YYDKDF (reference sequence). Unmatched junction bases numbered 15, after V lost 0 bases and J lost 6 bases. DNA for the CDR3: TGTGCCACCAGCAGAGAAGCGGGACAGGGCCAATCGGACCCAAACACCATATATTTT. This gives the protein CATSREAGQGQSDPNTIYF.

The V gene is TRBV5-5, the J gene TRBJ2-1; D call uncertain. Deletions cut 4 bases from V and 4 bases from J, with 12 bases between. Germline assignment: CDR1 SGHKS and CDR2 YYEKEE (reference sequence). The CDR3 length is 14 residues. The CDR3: CASSAGVTYNEQFF. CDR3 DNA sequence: TGTGCCAGCAGCGCTGGTGTAACTTACAATGAGCAGTTCTTC.

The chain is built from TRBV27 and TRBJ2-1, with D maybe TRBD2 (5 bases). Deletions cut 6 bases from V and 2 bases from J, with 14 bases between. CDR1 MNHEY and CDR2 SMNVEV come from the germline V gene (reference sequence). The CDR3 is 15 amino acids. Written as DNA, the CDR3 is TGTGCCAGCAGCCTCAGTCGGGGTCCCTACAATGAGCAGTTCTTC. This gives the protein CASSLSRGPYNEQFF.

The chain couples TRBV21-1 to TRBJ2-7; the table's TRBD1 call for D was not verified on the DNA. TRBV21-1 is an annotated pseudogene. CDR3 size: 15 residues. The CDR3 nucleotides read TGTGCCAGCAGCAATGGGACAGGGGTAAGTTACGAGCAGTACTTC. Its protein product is CASSNGTGVSYEQYF.

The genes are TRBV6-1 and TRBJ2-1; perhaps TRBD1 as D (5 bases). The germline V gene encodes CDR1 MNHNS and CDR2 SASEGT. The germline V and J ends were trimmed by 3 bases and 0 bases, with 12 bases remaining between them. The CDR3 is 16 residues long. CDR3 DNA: TGTGCCAGCAGTGATCTGGGGCCGAGCTCCTACAATGAGCAGTTCTTC. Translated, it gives CASSDLGPSSYNEQFF.

The CDR3 is CASSQEGVAVEQFF. Written as DNA, the CDR3 is TGCGCCAGCAGCCAAGAAGGGGTAGCAGTTGAGCAGTTCTTC. This chain links TRBV4-1 with TRBJ2-1; tentatively, D is TRBD1 (5 bases). V was clipped by 0 bases and J by 9 bases, with 12 bases between them. Germline CDR1 is MGHRA and CDR2 is YSYEKL. The CDR3 length is 14 residues.

The CDR3 here is CASRITLGGEETQYF. The CDR3 DNA reads as TGTGCCAGCAGGATAACACTAGGAGGGGAAGAGACCCAGTACTTC. The chain employs TRBV28 and TRBJ2-5; D is perhaps TRBD2 (6 bases). Trimming cost V 6 bases and J 3 bases, with 17 bases left between them. The CDR3 consists of 15 residues. The germline V gene encodes CDR1 MDHEN and CDR2 SYDVKM.